The sequence of this TCR beta chain was determined in a study of T cells in localized non-small cell lung cancer. V was trimmed by 7 bases and J by 3 bases, leaving 21 bases between them. This CDR3 has 16 amino acids. CDR1 and CDR2 (germline): LGHNA, YNFKEQ. Sequencing used immunoSEQ multiplex PCR; TCRdb keeps in-frame clones, though not all of them. Of 26,000 or so clones in the sample, 70% to 90% were seen once. The sample consisted of peripheral blood, taken before any cancer treatment. V and J are TRBV4-2 and TRBJ1-2; the D is unclear. The TCR comes from a female donor aged 60 or older with stage I lung adenocarcinoma. CDR3 residues: CASKNGESSRDYGYTF. DNA of the CDR3: TGTGCCAGCAAAAACGGGGAAAGCTCGCGGGACTATGGCTACACCTTC.